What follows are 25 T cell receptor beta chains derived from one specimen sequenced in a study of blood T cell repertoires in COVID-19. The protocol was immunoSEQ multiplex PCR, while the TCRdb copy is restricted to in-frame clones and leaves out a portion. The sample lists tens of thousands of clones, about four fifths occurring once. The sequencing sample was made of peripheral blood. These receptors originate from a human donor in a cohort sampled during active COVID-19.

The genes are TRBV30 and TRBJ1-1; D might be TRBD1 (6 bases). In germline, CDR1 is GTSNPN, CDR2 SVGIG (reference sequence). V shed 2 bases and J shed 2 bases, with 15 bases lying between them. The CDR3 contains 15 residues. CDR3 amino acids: CAWSKKLGHNTEAFF. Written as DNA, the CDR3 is TGTGCCTGGAGTAAAAAACTGGGACACAACACTGAAGCTTTCTTT.

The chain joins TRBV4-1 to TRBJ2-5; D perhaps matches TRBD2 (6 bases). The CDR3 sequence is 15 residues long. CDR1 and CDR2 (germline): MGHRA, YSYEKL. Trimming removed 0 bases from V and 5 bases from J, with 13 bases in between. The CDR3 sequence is CASSQERAREETQYF. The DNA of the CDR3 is TGCGCCAGCAGCCAAGAAAGGGCCCGGGAGGAGACCCAGTACTTC.

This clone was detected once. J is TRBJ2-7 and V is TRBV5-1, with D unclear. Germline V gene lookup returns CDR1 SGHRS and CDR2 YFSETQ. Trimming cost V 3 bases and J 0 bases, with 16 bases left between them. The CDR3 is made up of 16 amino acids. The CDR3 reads CASSYTPETHSYEQYF. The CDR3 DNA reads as TGCGCCAGCAGCTATACGCCGGAGACCCACTCCTACGAGCAGTACTTC. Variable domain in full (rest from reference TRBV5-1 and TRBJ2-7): KAGVTQTPRYLIKTRGQQVTLSCSPISGHRSVSWYQQTPGQGLQFLFEYFSETQRNKGNFPGRFSGRQFSNSRSEMNVSTLELGDSALYLCASSYTPETHSYEQYFGPGTRLTVT.

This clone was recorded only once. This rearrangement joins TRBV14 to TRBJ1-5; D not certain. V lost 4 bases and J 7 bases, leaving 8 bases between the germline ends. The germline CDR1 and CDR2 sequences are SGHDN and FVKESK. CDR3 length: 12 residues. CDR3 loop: CASSRSGQPQHF. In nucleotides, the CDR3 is TGTGCCAGCAGCCGAAGTGGCCAGCCCCAGCATTTT.

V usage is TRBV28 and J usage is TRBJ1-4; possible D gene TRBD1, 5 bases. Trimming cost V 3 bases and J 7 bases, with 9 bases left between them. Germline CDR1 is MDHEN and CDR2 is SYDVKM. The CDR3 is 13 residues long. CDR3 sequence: CASSFQGSEKLFF. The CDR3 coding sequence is TGTGCCAGCAGTTTCCAGGGAAGTGAAAAACTGTTTTTT.

As DNA, the CDR3 is TGTGCCAGCAGCTTAGGGTCTAGCGGTTACTACGAGCAGTACTTC. Its translation is CASSLGSSGYYEQYF. This chain joins TRBV7-2 and TRBJ2-7; 7 nucleotides align to TRBD2. The V gene's germline CDR1 is SGHTA and CDR2 FQGNSA. V lost 1 base to trimming and J lost 3 bases; unmatched junction nucleotides: 6. The CDR3 loop spans 15 amino acids.

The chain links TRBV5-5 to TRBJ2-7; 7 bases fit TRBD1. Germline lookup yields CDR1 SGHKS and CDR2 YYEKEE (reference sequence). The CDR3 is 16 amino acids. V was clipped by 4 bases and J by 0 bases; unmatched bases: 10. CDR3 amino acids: CASSLSPDRTSYEQYF. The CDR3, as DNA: TGTGCCAGCAGCCTTTCTCCGGACAGGACCTCCTACGAGCAGTACTTC.

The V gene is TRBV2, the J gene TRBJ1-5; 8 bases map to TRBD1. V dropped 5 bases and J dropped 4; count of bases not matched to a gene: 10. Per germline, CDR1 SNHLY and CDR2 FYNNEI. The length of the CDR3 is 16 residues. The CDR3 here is CASSLRLTGANQPQHF. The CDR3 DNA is TGTGCCAGCAGTCTGAGATTGACAGGGGCAAATCAGCCCCAGCATTTT.

CDR3 amino acids: CAISDSGQLHQPQHF. The CDR3 nucleotides are TGTGCCATCAGTGACTCGGGACAGTTGCATCAGCCCCAGCATTTT. This chain connects TRBV10-3 to TRBJ1-5; 7 positions match TRBD1. The germline V gene encodes CDR1 ENHRY and CDR2 SYGVKD. J was trimmed by 5 bases and V by 3 bases; bases with no gene match: 7. The CDR3 runs 15 residues.

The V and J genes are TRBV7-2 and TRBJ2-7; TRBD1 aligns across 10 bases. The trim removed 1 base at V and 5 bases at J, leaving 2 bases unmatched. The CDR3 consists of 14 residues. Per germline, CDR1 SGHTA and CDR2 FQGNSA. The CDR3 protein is CASSLVGTGDEQYF. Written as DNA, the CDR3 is TGTGCCAGCAGCTTAGTAGGGACAGGGGACGAGCAGTACTTC.

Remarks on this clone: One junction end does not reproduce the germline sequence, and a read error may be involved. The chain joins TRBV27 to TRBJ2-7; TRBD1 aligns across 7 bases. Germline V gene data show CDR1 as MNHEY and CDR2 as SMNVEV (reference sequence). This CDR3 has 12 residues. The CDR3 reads CASSFQPGQIIF. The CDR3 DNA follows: TGTGCCAGCAGTTTTCAACCGGGACAGATTATATTC.

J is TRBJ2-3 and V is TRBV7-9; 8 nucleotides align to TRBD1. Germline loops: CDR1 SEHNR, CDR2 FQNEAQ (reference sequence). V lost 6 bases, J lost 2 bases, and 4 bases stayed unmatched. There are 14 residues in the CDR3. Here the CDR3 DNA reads TGTGCCAGCAGTCCGACAGGGGACACAGATACGCAGTATTTT. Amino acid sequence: CASSPTGDTDTQYF.

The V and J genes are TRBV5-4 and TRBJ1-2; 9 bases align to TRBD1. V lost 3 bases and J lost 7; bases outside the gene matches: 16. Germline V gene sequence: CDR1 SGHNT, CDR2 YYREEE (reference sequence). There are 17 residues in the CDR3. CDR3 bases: TGTGCCAGCAGCTCCGGGACAGGGTTTGGATTGGTTGGTGGCTACACCTTC. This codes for CASSSGTGFGLVGGYTF.

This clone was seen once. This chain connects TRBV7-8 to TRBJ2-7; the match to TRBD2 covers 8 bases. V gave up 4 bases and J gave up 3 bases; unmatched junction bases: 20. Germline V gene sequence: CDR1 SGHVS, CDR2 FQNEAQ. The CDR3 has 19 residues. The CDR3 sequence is CASSWGAGGALRGYYEQYF. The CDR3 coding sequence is TGTGCCAGCAGCTGGGGGGCGGGAGGAGCCCTGAGGGGATACTACGAGCAGTACTTC.

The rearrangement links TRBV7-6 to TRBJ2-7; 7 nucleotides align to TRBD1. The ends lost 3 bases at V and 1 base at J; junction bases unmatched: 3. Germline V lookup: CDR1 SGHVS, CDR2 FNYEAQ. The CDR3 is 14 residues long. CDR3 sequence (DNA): TGTGCCAGCAGCTTCGAGGGACAGTCCTACGAGCAGTACTTC. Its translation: CASSFEGQSYEQYF.

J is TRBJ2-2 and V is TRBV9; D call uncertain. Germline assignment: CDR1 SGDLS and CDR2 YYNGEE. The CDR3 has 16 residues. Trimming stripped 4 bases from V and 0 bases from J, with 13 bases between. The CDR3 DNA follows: TGTGCCAGCAGCCCCCCGCGTCTCGCGAACACCGGGGAGCTGTTTTTT. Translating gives CASSPPRLANTGELFF.

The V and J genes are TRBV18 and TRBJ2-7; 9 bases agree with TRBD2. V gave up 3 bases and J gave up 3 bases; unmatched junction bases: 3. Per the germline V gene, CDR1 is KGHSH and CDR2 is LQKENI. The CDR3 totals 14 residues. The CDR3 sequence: CASSPSAGGYEQYF. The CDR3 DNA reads TGTGCCAGCTCACCGTCAGCGGGGGGCTACGAGCAGTACTTC.

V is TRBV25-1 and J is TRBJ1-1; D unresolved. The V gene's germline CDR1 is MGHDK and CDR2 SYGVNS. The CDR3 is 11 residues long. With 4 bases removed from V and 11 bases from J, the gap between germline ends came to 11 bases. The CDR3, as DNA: TGTGCCAGCAGTGGCTACAGTGAGGCTTTCTTT. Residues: CASSGYSEAFF.

The CDR3 bases are TGCGCCAGCAGCCAAGATGAGAGCTCCTACGAGCAGTACTTC. Amino acid sequence: CASSQDESSYEQYF. The chain carries TRBV4-1 and TRBJ2-7; no clear D. Germline V gene data show CDR1 as MGHRA and CDR2 as YSYEKL. The ends were cut back, 0 bases at V and 0 bases at J, with 6 bases in the middle. The CDR3 runs to 14 residues.

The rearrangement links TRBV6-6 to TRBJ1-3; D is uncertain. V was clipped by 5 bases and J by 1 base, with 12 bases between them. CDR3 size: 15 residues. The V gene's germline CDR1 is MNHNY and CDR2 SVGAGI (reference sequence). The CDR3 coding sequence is TGTGCCAGCAGTCCGGACTTAACGTCTGGAAACACCATATATTTT. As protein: CASSPDLTSGNTIYF.

CDR3 loop: CASSQDWQADYSNEKLFF. The CDR3 DNA follows: TGCGCCAGCAGCCAAGATTGGCAGGCGGACTATTCTAATGAAAAACTGTTTTTT. The chain links TRBV4-3 to TRBJ1-4; unclear D gene. The CDR3 is 18 residues long. CDR1 is LGHNA, CDR2 YSLEER, per germline. The V and J ends lost 0 bases and 3 bases respectively, with 17 bases between them.

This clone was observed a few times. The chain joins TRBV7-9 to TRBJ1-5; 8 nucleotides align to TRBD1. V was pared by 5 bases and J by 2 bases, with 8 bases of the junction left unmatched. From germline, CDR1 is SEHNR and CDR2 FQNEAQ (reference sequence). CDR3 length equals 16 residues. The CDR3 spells CASSPGQGGGNQPQHF. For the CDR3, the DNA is TGTGCCAGCAGCCCCGGACAGGGTGGTGGCAATCAGCCCCAGCATTTT.

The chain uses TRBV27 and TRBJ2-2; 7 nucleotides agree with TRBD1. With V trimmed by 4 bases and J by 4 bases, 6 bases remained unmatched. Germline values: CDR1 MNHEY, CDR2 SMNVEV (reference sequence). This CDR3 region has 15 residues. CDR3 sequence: CASSSGQVGTGELFF. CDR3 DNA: TGTGCCAGCAGTTCCGGACAGGTGGGCACCGGGGAGCTGTTTTTT.

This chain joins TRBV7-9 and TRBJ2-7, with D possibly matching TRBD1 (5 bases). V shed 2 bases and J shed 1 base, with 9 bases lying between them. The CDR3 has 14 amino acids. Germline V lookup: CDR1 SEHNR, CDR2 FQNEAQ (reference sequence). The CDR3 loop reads CASSLITGSYEQYF. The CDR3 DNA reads TGTGCCAGCAGCTTAATAACAGGTTCCTACGAGCAGTACTTC.

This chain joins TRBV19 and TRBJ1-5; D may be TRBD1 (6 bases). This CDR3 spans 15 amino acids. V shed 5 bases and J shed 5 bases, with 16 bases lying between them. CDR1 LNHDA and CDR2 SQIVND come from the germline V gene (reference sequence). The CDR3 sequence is CASSLGWGQDQPQHF. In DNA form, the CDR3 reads TGTGCCAGTAGTCTGGGCTGGGGGCAGGATCAGCCCCAGCATTTT.